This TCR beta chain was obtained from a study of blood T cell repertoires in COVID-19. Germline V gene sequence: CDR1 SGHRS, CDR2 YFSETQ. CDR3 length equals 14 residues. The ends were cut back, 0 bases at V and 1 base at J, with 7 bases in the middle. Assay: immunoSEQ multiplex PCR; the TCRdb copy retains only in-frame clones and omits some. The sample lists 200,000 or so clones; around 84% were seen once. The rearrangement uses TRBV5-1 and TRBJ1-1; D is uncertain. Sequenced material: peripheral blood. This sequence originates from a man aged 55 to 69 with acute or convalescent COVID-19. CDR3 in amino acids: CASSLGGRNTEAFF. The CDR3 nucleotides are TGCGCCAGCAGCTTGGGAGGCAGGAACACTGAAGCTTTCTTT.